Listed below are T cell receptor beta chains from one sample, sequenced in a study of cytomegalovirus exposure and HLA in healthy donors. Only in-frame clones appear in the TCRdb table, and some are missing; sequencing was by immunoSEQ multiplex PCR. The sample carries about 240,000 clones, 86% recorded once. The sequencing sample was made of PBMCs. The receptor set was obtained from a woman aged 25 to 39 in good health and CMV-seropositive. The CDR3 runs from the conserved cysteine through the conserved F or W. A D gene is named only where the DNA matches it firmly. A clone size is listed for some rows: how often the clone was seen (once, few, many), or a class if it is expanded.

v_gene: TRBV9; abundance: NA; j_gene: TRBJ2-5; d_gene: NA; CDR3aa: CASSPRGSELLGTQYF; CDR3nt: TGTGCCAGCAGCCCTCGGGGTAGCGAGTTACTAGGGACCCAGTACTTC
v_gene: TRBV30; abundance: few; j_gene: TRBJ2-2; d_gene: TRBD2; CDR3aa: CARLSGSVRTGELFF; CDR3nt: TGTGCCCGTCTTAGCGGGAGTGTGAGAACCGGGGAGCTGTTTTTT
v_gene: TRBV6-5; abundance: NA; j_gene: TRBJ2-5; d_gene: NA; CDR3aa: CASRQDSGLEETQYF; CDR3nt: TGTGCCAGCAGACAAGATAGCGGATTGGAAGAGACCCAGTACTTC
v_gene: TRBV6-5; abundance: once; j_gene: TRBJ2-1; d_gene: TRBD1; CDR3aa: CASFPSTGGFEQFF; CDR3nt: TGTGCCAGCTTTCCTTCGACAGGGGGTTTCGAGCAGTTCTTC
v_gene: TRBV27; abundance: NA; j_gene: TRBJ1-1; d_gene: NA; CDR3aa: CASSSSWGWNTEAFF; CDR3nt: TGTGCCAGCAGTTCCTCTTGGGGCTGGAACACTGAAGCTTTCTTT
v_gene: TRBV28; abundance: NA; j_gene: TRBJ2-5; d_gene: NA; CDR3aa: CASSSRGAYETQYF; CDR3nt: TGTGCCAGCAGCTCACGGGGGGCTTATGAGACCCAGTACTTC
v_gene: TRBV5-8; abundance: NA; j_gene: TRBJ2-7; d_gene: NA; CDR3aa: CASGRRESYEQYF; CDR3nt: TGTGCCAGCGGACGGAGGGAATCCTACGAGCAGTACTTC
v_gene: TRBV7-9; abundance: once; j_gene: TRBJ2-1; d_gene: NA; CDR3aa: CASSPSAGSDEQFF; CDR3nt: TGTGCCAGCAGCCCTAGCGCGGGAAGCGATGAGCAGTTCTTC
v_gene: TRBV18; abundance: NA; j_gene: TRBJ1-2; d_gene: TRBD1; CDR3aa: CASSPQEGAWGYTF; CDR3nt: TGTGCCAGCTCACCACAGGAGGGGGCCTGGGGCTACACCTTC
v_gene: TRBV28; abundance: NA; j_gene: TRBJ2-7; d_gene: TRBD1; CDR3aa: CASSLRAGTGDVPLPYEQYF; CDR3nt: TGTGCCAGCAGTTTGCGAGCCGGGACAGGGGACGTCCCCTTGCCCTACGAGCAGTACTTC
v_gene: TRBV5-6; abundance: NA; j_gene: TRBJ2-1; d_gene: TRBD2; CDR3aa: CASTPFKRKTSGAYNEQFF; CDR3nt: TGTGCCAGCACGCCGTTTAAACGAAAGACTAGCGGAGCTTACAATGAGCAGTTCTTC
v_gene: TRBV27; abundance: NA; j_gene: TRBJ2-2; d_gene: TRBD2; CDR3aa: CASSLSSSGGLGDTGELFF; CDR3nt: TGTGCCAGCAGTTTATCTTCTTCGGGGGGGCTGGGGGACACCGGGGAGCTGTTTTTT
v_gene: TRBV2; abundance: NA; j_gene: TRBJ2-7; d_gene: TRBD1; CDR3aa: CASSSGGFYEQYF; CDR3nt: TGTGCCAGCAGTTCAGGGGGCTTCTACGAGCAGTACTTC
v_gene: TRBV27; abundance: NA; j_gene: TRBJ2-7; d_gene: NA; CDR3aa: CASSYTSGSSYEQYF; CDR3nt: TGTGCCAGCAGTTACACAAGCGGTTCCTCCTACGAGCAGTACTTC
v_gene: TRBV7-9; abundance: few; j_gene: TRBJ2-7; d_gene: TRBD1; CDR3aa: CASSSVPTGAYEQYF; CDR3nt: TGTGCCAGCAGCTCTGTCCCGACAGGGGCCTACGAGCAGTACTTC
v_gene: TRBV7-8; abundance: NA; j_gene: TRBJ1-1; d_gene: NA; CDR3aa: CASSLVSSNTEAFF; CDR3nt: TGTGCCAGCAGCTTAGTTTCATCGAACACTGAAGCTTTCTTT
v_gene: TRBV6-1; abundance: NA; j_gene: TRBJ1-2; d_gene: NA; CDR3aa: CASEQGSGGYTF; CDR3nt: TGTGCCAGCGAACAGGGCTCGGGCGGCTACACCTTC
v_gene: TRBV28; abundance: NA; j_gene: TRBJ2-3; d_gene: TRBD1; CDR3aa: CASSLGQVRTDTQYF; CDR3nt: TGTGCCAGCAGTTTAGGACAGGTCCGCACAGATACGCAGTATTTT
v_gene: TRBV25-1; abundance: NA; j_gene: TRBJ1-2; d_gene: NA; CDR3aa: CASSEYEGRGYGYTF; CDR3nt: TGTGCCAGCAGTGAATATGAAGGCAGGGGCTATGGCTACACCTTC
v_gene: TRBV27; abundance: NA; j_gene: TRBJ2-2; d_gene: TRBD2; CDR3aa: CASSPSGRWTGELFF; CDR3nt: TGTGCCAGCAGTCCGAGCGGGAGGTGGACCGGGGAGCTGTTTTTT
v_gene: TRBV29-1; abundance: NA; j_gene: TRBJ1-1; d_gene: TRBD1; CDR3aa: CSVRGFAANTEAFF; CDR3nt: TGCAGCGTCAGGGGGTTCGCGGCGAACACTGAAGCTTTCTTT
v_gene: TRBV7-9; abundance: NA; j_gene: TRBJ1-2; d_gene: NA; CDR3aa: CASSLGGAYGYTF; CDR3nt: TGTGCCAGCAGCTTAGGGGGCGCGTATGGCTACACCTTC
v_gene: TRBV25-1; abundance: few; j_gene: TRBJ2-7; d_gene: NA; CDR3aa: CASSDIQGGEQYF; CDR3nt: TGTGCCAGCAGTGACATACAAGGCGGCGAGCAGTACTTC
v_gene: TRBV30; abundance: many; j_gene: TRBJ2-3; d_gene: NA; CDR3aa: CAWGTVSAVGGTDTQYF; CDR3nt: TGTGCCTGGGGCACCGTCTCGGCCGTTGGAGGGACAGATACGCAGTATTTT
v_gene: TRBV4-1; abundance: NA; j_gene: TRBJ2-2; d_gene: TRBD2; CDR3aa: CASSRPGLAGKPNTGELFF; CDR3nt: TGCGCCAGCAGCCGACCGGGACTAGCGGGGAAACCTAACACCGGGGAGCTGTTTTTT
v_gene: TRBV15; abundance: NA; j_gene: TRBJ1-1; d_gene: NA; CDR3aa: CATREGGERTEAFF; CDR3nt: TGTGCCACCAGAGAGGGGGGGGAGCGGACTGAAGCTTTCTTT
v_gene: TRBV11-2; abundance: once; j_gene: TRBJ2-7; d_gene: TRBD2; CDR3aa: CASSLVAGGYEQYF; CDR3nt: TGTGCCAGCAGCTTGGTAGCGGGAGGGTACGAGCAGTACTTC
v_gene: TRBV7-9; abundance: NA; j_gene: TRBJ2-1; d_gene: NA; CDR3aa: CASSPPGEQFF; CDR3nt: TGTGCCAGCAGCCCCCCGGGTGAGCAGTTCTTC
v_gene: TRBV18; abundance: NA; j_gene: TRBJ1-5; d_gene: TRBD1; CDR3aa: CASSPGQGNQPQHF; CDR3nt: TGTGCCAGCTCACCAGGACAGGGGAATCAGCCCCAGCATTTT
v_gene: TRBV6-1; abundance: NA; j_gene: TRBJ1-5; d_gene: TRBD1; CDR3aa: CASSSRQGGQPQHF; CDR3nt: TGTGCCAGCAGCTCGAGACAGGGCGGCCAGCCCCAGCATTTT
v_gene: TRBV28; abundance: NA; j_gene: TRBJ2-4; d_gene: TRBD1; CDR3aa: CASSLFGTGATPAKNIQYF; CDR3nt: TGTGCCAGCAGTTTGTTCGGGACAGGGGCCACACCAGCCAAAAACATTCAGTACTTC
v_gene: TRBV11-2; abundance: few; j_gene: TRBJ1-2; d_gene: NA; CDR3aa: CASSFDGNYGYTF; CDR3nt: TGTGCCAGCAGCTTTGACGGGAACTATGGCTACACCTTC
v_gene: TRBV19; abundance: many; j_gene: TRBJ2-7; d_gene: TRBD1; CDR3aa: CASSLDRGEQYF; CDR3nt: TGTGCCAGTAGTCTTGACAGGGGCGAGCAGTACTTC
v_gene: TRBV13; abundance: few; j_gene: TRBJ2-1; d_gene: TRBD1; CDR3aa: CASSLEGYGGQGYNEQFF; CDR3nt: TGTGCCAGCAGCTTAGAAGGTTATGGGGGACAGGGATACAATGAGCAGTTCTTC
v_gene: TRBV28; abundance: many; j_gene: TRBJ2-7; d_gene: TRBD2; CDR3aa: CASSPPLAGGRNEQYF; CDR3nt: TGTGCCAGCAGTCCCCCTCTAGCGGGAGGGCGGAACGAGCAGTACTTC
v_gene: TRBV29-1; abundance: NA; j_gene: TRBJ2-7; d_gene: NA; CDR3aa: CSVVPQDSYEQYF; CDR3nt: TGCAGCGTTGTCCCGCAGGACTCCTACGAGCAGTACTTC
v_gene: TRBV29-1; abundance: once; j_gene: TRBJ2-7; d_gene: NA; CDR3aa: CSVGGVSSRDEQYF; CDR3nt: TGCAGCGTTGGGGGGGTTTCTTCTCGGGACGAGCAGTACTTC
v_gene: TRBV6-1; abundance: once; j_gene: TRBJ1-2; d_gene: TRBD1; CDR3aa: CASSTGTVDGYTF; CDR3nt: TGTGCCAGCAGTACCGGGACAGTTGATGGCTACACCTTC
v_gene: TRBV5-4; abundance: NA; j_gene: TRBJ2-7; d_gene: TRBD2; CDR3aa: CASSLRTSGNFGQYF; CDR3nt: TGTGCCAGCAGTCTGAGGACTAGCGGGAATTTTGGGCAGTACTTC
v_gene: TRBV5-1; abundance: NA; j_gene: TRBJ2-7; d_gene: NA; CDR3aa: CASSLVGGYYEQYF; CDR3nt: TGCGCCAGCAGCTTGGTAGGGGGTTACTACGAGCAGTACTTC
v_gene: TRBV27; abundance: NA; j_gene: TRBJ1-5; d_gene: NA; CDR3aa: CASSFRQGNQPQHF; CDR3nt: TGTGCCAGCAGTTTTAGACAGGGCAATCAGCCCCAGCATTTT
v_gene: TRBV19; abundance: NA; j_gene: TRBJ2-2; d_gene: NA; CDR3aa: CASSMYGAAGELFF; CDR3nt: TGTGCCAGTAGTATGTATGGGGCCGCAGGGGAGCTGTTTTTT
v_gene: TRBV27; abundance: once; j_gene: TRBJ2-7; d_gene: NA; CDR3aa: CASSLTSVGSYEQYF; CDR3nt: TGTGCCAGCAGTTTAACAAGCGTCGGCTCCTACGAGCAGTACTTC
v_gene: TRBV5-1; abundance: NA; j_gene: TRBJ1-1; d_gene: TRBD1; CDR3aa: CASRQTGENTEAFF; CDR3nt: TGCGCCAGCAGACAAACAGGGGAGAACACTGAAGCTTTCTTT
v_gene: TRBV30; abundance: few; j_gene: TRBJ1-2; d_gene: TRBD1; CDR3aa: CAWTPGQGNFYGYTF; CDR3nt: TGTGCCTGGACACCTGGACAGGGCAATTTCTATGGCTACACCTTC
v_gene: TRBV7-9; abundance: NA; j_gene: TRBJ2-6; d_gene: TRBD1; CDR3aa: CASPSGGQGGFSGANVLTF; CDR3nt: TGTGCCAGCCCGAGCGGAGGACAGGGCGGCTTCTCTGGGGCCAACGTCCTGACTTTC
v_gene: TRBV11-3; abundance: NA; j_gene: TRBJ2-1; d_gene: TRBD2; CDR3aa: CASSLGRTGGYGEQFF; CDR3nt: TGTGCCAGCAGCTTAGGCAGGACGGGGGGGTATGGTGAGCAGTTCTTC
v_gene: TRBV5-6; abundance: NA; j_gene: TRBJ2-2; d_gene: NA; CDR3aa: CASSLVAGELFF; CDR3nt: TGTGCCAGCAGCTTGGTGGCTGGGGAGCTGTTTTTT